Listed below are T cell receptor beta chains from one sample, sequenced in a study of blood T cell repertoires in COVID-19. Produced via immunoSEQ multiplex PCR; TCRdb's table is partial and in-frame only. The sample lists some 420,000 clones, 85% to 90% seen once, with approximately 1.2% in the top ten. The sequenced sample was PBMCs or T cells enriched from blood (not recorded which). The receptors were sampled from a man between 25 and 39 years old who had recovered from COVID-19. CDR3s include the opening cysteine and the closing phenylalanine or tryptophan. The order of the fields is clone size, V gene, CDR3 protein. Not all rows give a size; the values are once, few, many and, for expanded clones, a class.

. TRBV6-6 CASSYSLAGAGEPQHF
. TRBV5-6 CASSLDGTSGPYNEQFF
. TRBV19 CASTQQGRQPQHF
. TRBV28 CASSGGSYEQYF
. TRBV9 CASSVGQGGSPLHF
few TRBV9 CASSPQTGLNTEAFF
. TRBV11-2 CASKLSGTLSEQYF
. TRBV29-1 CSVGLAGSSSYNEQFF
. TRBV15 CATSREQGFQQPQHF
. TRBV9 CASSAAGTTPLHF
. TRBV4-1 CASAQGSEQFF
. TRBV6-6 CASSQNVFSLSYNEQFF
once TRBV15 CATSRPQAPSTDTQYF
. TRBV7-6 CASSPRRGEQEAQYF
. TRBV6-5 CASTNGYTGELFF
. TRBV5-6 CASSWVPSGEQFF
. TRBV2 CASSDSGGDRDYGYTF
. TRBV28 CASSYTFEGGGYGYTF
. TRBV27 CASSLLSGRPYEQYF